Below are 28 T cell receptor beta chains sequenced from a single sample in a study of blood T cell repertoires in COVID-19 (dated by TCRdb to 2019 to 2021). The library was generated by the immunoSEQ multiplex PCR assay. In its TCRdb copy, this immuneACCESS table keeps in-frame sequences only and misses some clones. Where compared with another copy, unresolved V genes explain less than half of these, and the others have no known cause. The sample table shows some 240,000 clones, and approximately 88% are seen once. The ten most abundant clones make up roughly a tenth of the sample. The sample comprised peripheral blood. All receptors come from a woman in her seventies with COVID-19, enrolled during active disease.

V usage is TRBV4-2 and J usage is TRBJ1-1, with a weak D call TRBD1 (6 bases). The CDR3 consists of 12 residues. Trimming took off 4 bases at V and 4 bases at J, with 7 bases between the two ends. Looked up from germline, CDR1 is LGHNA and CDR2 is YNFKEQ. In nucleotides, the CDR3 is TGTGCCAGCAGCCGAGGGGGCACTGAAGCTTTCTTT. It specifies CASSRGGTEAFF.

The chain uses TRBV3-1 (or the pseudogene TRBV3-2) and TRBJ1-2; D is unclear. Germline CDR1 reads LGHDT; CDR2 reads YNNKEL (reference sequence). V lost 0 bases and J lost 3, with 11 bases in between. The CDR3 is 15 amino acids. CDR3 bases: TGTGCCAGCAGCCAAGATGATGGGGAGCACTATGGCTACACCTTC. This encodes CASSQDDGEHYGYTF.

The CDR3 reads CASSSGTGGNNEQYF. In DNA form, the CDR3 reads TGTGCCAGCAGTTCCGGGACAGGGGGTAATAACGAGCAGTACTTC. The chain links TRBV27 to TRBJ2-7; 11 bases fit TRBD1. CDR3 length: 15 amino acids. Germline-derived CDR1 and CDR2 are MNHEY and SMNVEV (reference sequence). Germline trimming cut 4 bases from V and 5 bases from J; bases unmatched to any gene: 7.

CDR3 loop: CASRPDRNTGELFF. CDR3 in DNA: TGTGCCAGCAGACCTGACAGAAATACCGGGGAGCTGTTTTTT. The chain couples TRBV2 to TRBJ2-2, with a weak D call TRBD1 (5 bases). CDR1 is SNHLY and CDR2 is FYNNEI in the germline V gene. The CDR3 is 14 amino acids. Trimming pared 6 bases from V and 5 bases from J, leaving 13 bases between.

V and J are TRBV11-2 and TRBJ2-7, with D tentatively TRBD1 (5 bases). V was trimmed by 0 bases and J by 7 bases, leaving 10 bases between them. This CDR3 comprises 13 residues. Germline V gene sequence: CDR1 SGHAT, CDR2 FQNNGV. This chain's CDR3 is CASSLDRAGEQYF. The CDR3 bases are TGTGCCAGCAGCTTAGATAGGGCAGGGGAGCAGTACTTC.

V gene TRBV28 combines with J gene TRBJ1-2; D possibly corresponds to TRBD1 (6 bases). CDR1 and CDR2 (germline): MDHEN, SYDVKM. V was shortened by 5 bases and J by 6 bases, with 16 bases between the two germline ends. The length of the CDR3 is 14 residues. The CDR3 DNA sequence: TGTGCCAGCAGTCGACAGGCGGCGAGGCATGGCTACACCTTC. This translates into CASSRQAARHGYTF.

This clone was detected only a few times. CDR3 in amino acids: CASRLRDRDYSGNTIYF. CDR3 sequence (DNA): TGTGCCAGCAGACTACGGGACAGAGATTACTCTGGAAACACCATATATTTT. The chain carries TRBV7-9 and TRBJ1-3; 7 bases agree with TRBD1. V was pared by 6 bases and J by 0 bases, with 11 bases of the junction left unmatched. The CDR3 is 17 residues long. CDR1 is SEHNR, CDR2 FQNEAQ, per germline (reference sequence). Full variable domain (rest looked up from reference TRBV7-9 and TRBJ1-3): DTGVSQNPRHKITKRGQNVTFRCDPISEHNRLYWYRQTLGQGPEFLTYFQNEAQLEKSRLLSDRFSAERPKGSFSTLEIQRTEQGDSAMYLCASRLRDRDYSGNTIYFGEGSWLTVV.

V is TRBV12-3 or TRBV12-4 and J is TRBJ1-5, with D perhaps TRBD1 (6 bases). V was trimmed by 7 bases and J by 5 bases, leaving 9 bases between them. The CDR3 contains 12 residues. The CDR3: CASNNRDQPQHF. The CDR3 coding sequence is TGTGCCAGCAATAACAGGGATCAGCCCCAGCATTTT.

The chain carries TRBV15 and TRBJ2-5; 7 nucleotides line up with TRBD2. The V gene end was trimmed by 8 bases and the J gene end by 0 bases; junction bases not matched to a gene: 6. The CDR3 has 14 amino acids. Germline assignment: CDR1 LNHNV and CDR2 YYDKDF (reference sequence). This CDR3 is CATGGGGYQETQYF. CDR3 nucleotides: TGTGCCACCGGTGGGGGAGGGTACCAAGAGACCCAGTACTTC. Complete variable domain (other parts from reference TRBV15 and TRBJ2-5): DAMVIQNPRYQVTQFGKPVTLSCSQTLNHNVMYWYQQKSSQAPKLLFHYYDKDFNNEADTPDNFQSRRPNTSFCFLDIRSPGLGDTAMYLCATGGGGYQETQYFGPGTRLLVL.

The rearrangement uses TRBV28 and TRBJ1-2; 8 bases are shared with TRBD1. CDR1 MDHEN and CDR2 SYDVKM come from the germline V gene. The CDR3 runs 14 residues. After removal of 6 bases from V and 3 bases from J, the junction contained 6 bases not matched to a gene. The CDR3 region is CASSLDRVDYGYTF. The DNA for the CDR3 is TGTGCCAGCAGCTTGGACAGGGTTGACTATGGCTACACCTTC.

The chain joins TRBV28 to TRBJ2-1, with D unresolved. CDR3 length equals 14 residues. Germline-derived CDR1 and CDR2 are MDHEN and SYDVKM. Deletions cut 3 bases from V and 6 bases from J, with 12 bases between. CDR3 in amino acids: CASSLGNPGNEQFF. For the CDR3, the DNA is TGTGCCAGCAGTTTGGGCAACCCTGGCAATGAGCAGTTCTTC.

The V gene is TRBV10-3, the J gene TRBJ1-6, with 10 nucleotides matching TRBD1. CDR3 length: 16 residues. Germline values: CDR1 ENHRY, CDR2 SYGVKD. Unmatched junction bases numbered 5, after V lost 4 bases and J lost 5 bases. Here the CDR3 reads CAISVRDRGDNSPLHF. For the CDR3, the DNA is TGTGCCATCAGTGTTCGGGACAGGGGTGATAATTCACCCCTCCACTTT.

This chain uses TRBV28 with TRBJ2-7, with 7 bases lining up with TRBD2. The ends lost 8 bases at V and 5 bases at J; junction bases unmatched: 6. CDR3 size: 12 residues. Germline CDR1 and CDR2: MDHEN and SYDVKM. The CDR3 bases are TGTGCCAGCCACGGGGGGTTCAACGAGCAGTACTTC. Protein product: CASHGGFNEQYF.

The J gene is TRBJ2-1, the V gene TRBV7-3, with 7 bases fitting TRBD2. The germline gives CDR1 SGHTA, CDR2 FQGTGA. V lost 4 bases, J lost 6 bases, and 6 bases stayed unmatched. CDR3 length: 14 amino acids. The CDR3 spells CASSWTQRGNEQFF. Written as DNA, the CDR3 is TGTGCCAGCAGCTGGACGCAGCGGGGCAATGAGCAGTTCTTC.

A few counts support this clone. The chain links TRBV5-1 to TRBJ2-7, with 7 bases aligning to TRBD1. CDR1 and CDR2 (germline): SGHRS, YFSETQ. This CDR3 has 14 residues. Losses at the gene ends were 4 bases for V and 6 bases for J; bases not matched to a gene: 10. The CDR3: CASSMGTASGEQYF. In DNA, the CDR3 is TGCGCCAGCAGCATGGGGACAGCCTCGGGCGAGCAGTACTTC.

The V and J genes are TRBV10-3 and TRBJ1-1; 7 bases agree with TRBD1. V lost 6 bases, J lost 2 bases, and 9 bases stayed unmatched. Germline lookup yields CDR1 ENHRY and CDR2 SYGVKD. The CDR3 sequence is 15 residues long. CDR3: CAISMGQNSNTEAFF. In DNA form, the CDR3 reads TGTGCCATCAGCATGGGACAGAACTCAAACACTGAAGCTTTCTTT.

This clone appeared once. The CDR3 DNA is TGTGCCACCCGGACAGGCGTCTTTGTTGAGCAGTTCTTC. This codes for CATRTGVFVEQFF. The V and J genes are TRBV19 and TRBJ2-1, with 7 bases matching TRBD1. With 10 bases clipped from V and 9 bases from J, the junction kept 12 bases outside the gene matches. Looked up from germline, CDR1 is LNHDA and CDR2 is SQIVND (reference sequence). The CDR3 consists of 13 residues.

The chain combines TRBV10-3 with TRBJ1-2, with a tentative D call TRBD1 (6 bases). The CDR3 is 15 amino acids. In germline, CDR1 is ENHRY, CDR2 SYGVKD. Trimming took off 9 bases at V and 2 bases at J, with 19 bases between the two ends. The chain's CDR3 is CAIQGRQGRNYGYTF. For the CDR3, the DNA is TGTGCCATTCAGGGGAGACAAGGCCGGAACTATGGCTACACCTTC.

This clone was counted between two and nine times. This chain joins TRBV4-1 and TRBJ1-2, with D perhaps TRBD1 (6 bases). This CDR3 is built from 15 residues. Looked up from germline, CDR1 is MGHRA and CDR2 is YSYEKL. The V gene lost 4 bases and the J gene lost 0 bases, with 12 bases spanning the gap. The CDR3, as DNA: TGCGCCAGCAGCCCGAGGACAGCCTCTAACTATGGCTACACCTTC. It yields the protein CASSPRTASNYGYTF.

The rearrangement uses TRBV4-1 and TRBJ2-4, with D perhaps matching TRBD1 (6 bases). The germline gives CDR1 MGHRA, CDR2 YSYEKL. The ends were cut back, 2 bases at V and 7 bases at J, with 6 bases in the middle. CDR3 length: 12 residues. DNA of the CDR3: TGCGCCAGCAGCCAAACAGGGAACATTCAGTACTTC. It translates to CASSQTGNIQYF.

The chain uses TRBV28 and TRBJ2-5, with a weak D call TRBD1 (5 bases). Germline V gene lookup returns CDR1 MDHEN and CDR2 SYDVKM. The CDR3 spans 15 residues. Trimming shortened V by 5 bases and J by 5 bases, and 18 bases separated the two germline ends. In DNA form, the CDR3 reads TGTGCCAGCAGTATAAAAAAAACAGGATGGGAGACCCAGTACTTC. Residues: CASSIKKTGWETQYF.

The chain employs TRBV4-3 and TRBJ1-5; D is unclear. The CDR3 has 13 amino acids. Trimming pared 0 bases from V and 9 bases from J, leaving 9 bases between. Germline lookup yields CDR1 LGHNA and CDR2 YSLEER. This CDR3 reads CASSQDSRLPQHF. DNA for the CDR3: TGCGCCAGCAGCCAAGATTCCCGTTTGCCCCAGCATTTT.

The chain couples TRBV28 to TRBJ2-7; 7 bases fit TRBD2. Per the germline V gene, CDR1 is MDHEN and CDR2 is SYDVKM. The CDR3 has 14 residues. V lost 3 bases and J lost 0; bases outside the gene matches: 2. The CDR3 sequence is CASSLGGSSYEQYF. CDR3 bases: TGTGCCAGCAGTTTGGGCGGGAGCTCCTACGAGCAGTACTTC.

The chain carries TRBV5-6 and TRBJ1-2; 7 bases fit TRBD1. CDR3 length equals 15 residues. Germline V gene lookup returns CDR1 SGHDT and CDR2 YYEEEE. The ends lost 4 bases at V and 1 base at J; junction bases unmatched: 7. The CDR3 region is CASSQPGQLNYGYTF. CDR3 nucleotides: TGTGCCAGCAGCCAACCGGGACAGCTTAACTATGGCTACACCTTC.

The chain links TRBV19 to TRBJ1-6; 7 bases fit TRBD1. The CDR3 has 14 amino acids. Per germline, CDR1 LNHDA and CDR2 SQIVND (reference sequence). V shed 4 bases and J 5 bases; nucleotides not matched to a gene: 2. In DNA, the CDR3 is TGTGCCAGTAGTACGGGACAGAATAATTCACCCCTCCACTTT. This sequence encodes CASSTGQNNSPLHF.

The chain recombines TRBV5-4 with TRBJ1-3; D ambiguous. Germline V gene lookup returns CDR1 SGHNT and CDR2 YYREEE (reference sequence). V lost 0 bases and J lost 1, with 17 bases in between. This CDR3 region has 18 residues. The CDR3 here is CASSLDGLQPRSGNTIYF. CDR3 sequence (DNA): TGTGCCAGCAGCTTGGACGGACTCCAACCAAGGTCTGGAAACACCATATATTTT. Full variable domain (rest looked up from reference TRBV5-4 and TRBJ1-3): ETGVTQSPTHLIKTRGQQVTLRCSSQSGHNTVSWYQQALGQGPQFIFQYYREEENGRGNFPPRFSGLQFPNYSSELNVNALELDDSALYLCASSLDGLQPRSGNTIYFGEGSWLTVV.

The chain links TRBV5-4 to TRBJ2-1, with 10 bases aligning to TRBD2. CDR3 size: 15 residues. From germline, CDR1 is SGHNT and CDR2 YYREEE (reference sequence). V lost 4 bases, J lost 4 bases, and 5 bases stayed unmatched. The CDR3 coding sequence is TGTGCCAGCAGCGCCGGACTAGCGGAGTACAATGAGCAGTTCTTC. Encoded protein: CASSAGLAEYNEQFF.

The chain uses TRBV10-3 and TRBJ2-3; 12 bases are shared with TRBD2. The CDR3 has 15 residues. Trimming cost V 5 bases and J 3 bases; bases outside gene matches: 3. Germline V lookup: CDR1 ENHRY, CDR2 SYGVKD. The CDR3 DNA reads TGTGCCATCAGTCGACTAGCGGGAGATACAGATACGCAGTATTTT. Protein: CAISRLAGDTDTQYF.